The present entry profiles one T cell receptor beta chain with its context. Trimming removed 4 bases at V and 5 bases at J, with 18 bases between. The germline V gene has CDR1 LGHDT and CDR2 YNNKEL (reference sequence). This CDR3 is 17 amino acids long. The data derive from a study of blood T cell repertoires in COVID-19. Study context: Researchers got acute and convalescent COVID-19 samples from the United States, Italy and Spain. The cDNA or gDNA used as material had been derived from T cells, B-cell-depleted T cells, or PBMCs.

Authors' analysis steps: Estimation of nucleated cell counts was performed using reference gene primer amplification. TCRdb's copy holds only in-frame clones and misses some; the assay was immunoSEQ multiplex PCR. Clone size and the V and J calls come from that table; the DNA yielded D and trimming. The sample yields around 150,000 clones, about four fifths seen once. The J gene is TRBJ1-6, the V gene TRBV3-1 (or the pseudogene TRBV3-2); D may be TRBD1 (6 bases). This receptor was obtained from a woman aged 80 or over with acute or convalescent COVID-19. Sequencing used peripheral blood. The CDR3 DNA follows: TGTGCCAGCAGCCCGCCCGGCTACAGGGTGGATAATTCACCCCTCCACTTT. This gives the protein CASSPPGYRVDNSPLHF.